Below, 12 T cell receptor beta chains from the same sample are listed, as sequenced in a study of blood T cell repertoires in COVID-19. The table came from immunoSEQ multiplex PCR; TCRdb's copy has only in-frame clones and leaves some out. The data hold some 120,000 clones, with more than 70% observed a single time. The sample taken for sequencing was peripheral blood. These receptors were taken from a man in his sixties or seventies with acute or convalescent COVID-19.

Written as DNA, the CDR3 is TGCGCCAGCAGCTTGTCTAGCGCCAGCTCCTACGAGCAGTACTTC. Protein sequence: CASSLSSASSYEQYF. J is TRBJ2-7 and V is TRBV5-1, with D perhaps matching TRBD2 (6 bases). Germline V gives CDR1 SGHRS, CDR2 YFSETQ. There are 15 residues in the CDR3. V was pared by 1 base and J by 0 bases, with 11 bases between. Using reference TRBV5-1 and TRBJ2-7 for the parts outside the CDR3, the full variable domain is KAGVTQTPRYLIKTRGQQVTLSCSPISGHRSVSWYQQTPGQGLQFLFEYFSETQRNKGNFPGRFSGRQFSNSRSEMNVSTLELGDSALYLCASSLSSASSYEQYFGPGTRLTVT.

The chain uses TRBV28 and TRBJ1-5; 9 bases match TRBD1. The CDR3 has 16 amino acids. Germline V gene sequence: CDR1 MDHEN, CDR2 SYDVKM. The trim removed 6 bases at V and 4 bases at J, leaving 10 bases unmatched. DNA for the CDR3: TGTGCCAGCAGACGAACCGGGACAGGGCGGAATCAGCCCCAGCATTTT. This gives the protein CASRRTGTGRNQPQHF.

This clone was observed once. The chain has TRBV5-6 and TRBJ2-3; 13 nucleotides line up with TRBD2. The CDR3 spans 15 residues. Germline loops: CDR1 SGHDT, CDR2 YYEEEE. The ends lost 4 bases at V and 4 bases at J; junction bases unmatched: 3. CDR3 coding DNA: TGTGCCAGCAGCCTCACTAGCGGGGGGGCAGATACGCAGTATTTT. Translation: CASSLTSGGADTQYF.

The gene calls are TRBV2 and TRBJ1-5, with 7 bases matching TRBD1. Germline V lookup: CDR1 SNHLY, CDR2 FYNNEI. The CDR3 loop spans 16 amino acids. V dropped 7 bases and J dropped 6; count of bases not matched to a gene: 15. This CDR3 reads CASIGSTGKKGQPQHF. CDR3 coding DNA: TGTGCCAGCATCGGATCGACAGGGAAAAAGGGTCAGCCCCAGCATTTT.

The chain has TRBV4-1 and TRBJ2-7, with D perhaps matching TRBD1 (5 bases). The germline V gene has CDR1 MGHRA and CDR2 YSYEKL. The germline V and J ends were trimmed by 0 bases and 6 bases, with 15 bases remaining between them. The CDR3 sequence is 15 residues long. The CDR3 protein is CASSQESGQGSEQYF. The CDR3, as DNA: TGCGCCAGCAGCCAAGAATCCGGGCAGGGAAGCGAGCAGTACTTC.

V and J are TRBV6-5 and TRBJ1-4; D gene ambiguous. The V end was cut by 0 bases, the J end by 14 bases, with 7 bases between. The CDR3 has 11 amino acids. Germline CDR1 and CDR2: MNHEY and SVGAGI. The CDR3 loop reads CASSYSGQLFF. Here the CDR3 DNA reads TGTGCCAGCAGTTACTCGGGCCAGCTGTTTTTT.

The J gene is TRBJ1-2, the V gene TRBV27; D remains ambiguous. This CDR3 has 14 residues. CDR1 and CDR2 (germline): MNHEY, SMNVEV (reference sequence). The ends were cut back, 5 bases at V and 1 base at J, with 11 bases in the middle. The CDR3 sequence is CASSPVTLNYGYTF. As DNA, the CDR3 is TGTGCCAGCAGTCCAGTCACCCTTAACTATGGCTACACCTTC.

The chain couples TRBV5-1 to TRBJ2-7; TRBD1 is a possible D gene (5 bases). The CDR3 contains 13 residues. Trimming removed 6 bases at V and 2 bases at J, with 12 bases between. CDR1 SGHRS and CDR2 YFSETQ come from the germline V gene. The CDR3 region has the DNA TGCGCCAGCACCGCAGGGTCTACCTACGAGCAGTACTTC. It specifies CASTAGSTYEQYF.

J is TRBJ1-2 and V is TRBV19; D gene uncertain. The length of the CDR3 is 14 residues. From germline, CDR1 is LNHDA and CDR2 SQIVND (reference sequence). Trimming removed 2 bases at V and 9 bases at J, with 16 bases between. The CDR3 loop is CASSISGLAFRYTF. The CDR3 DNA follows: TGTGCCAGTAGTATATCTGGACTCGCCTTTCGCTACACCTTC.

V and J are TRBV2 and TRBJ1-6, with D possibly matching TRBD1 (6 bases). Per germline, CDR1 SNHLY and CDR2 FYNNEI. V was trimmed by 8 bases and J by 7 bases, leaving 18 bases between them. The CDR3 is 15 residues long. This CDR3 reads CASGGAGQQNSPLHF. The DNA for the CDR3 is TGTGCCAGCGGGGGGGCCGGACAGCAAAATTCACCCCTCCACTTT.

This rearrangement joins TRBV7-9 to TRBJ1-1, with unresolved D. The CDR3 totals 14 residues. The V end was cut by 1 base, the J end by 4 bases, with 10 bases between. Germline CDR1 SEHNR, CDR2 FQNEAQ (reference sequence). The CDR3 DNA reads TGTGCCAGCAGCTTAGTGATGGGGAGCACTGAAGCTTTCTTT. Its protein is CASSLVMGSTEAFF.

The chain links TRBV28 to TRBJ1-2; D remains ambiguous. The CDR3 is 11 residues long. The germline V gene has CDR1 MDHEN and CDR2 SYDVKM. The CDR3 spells CATRGLYGYTF. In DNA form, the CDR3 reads TGTGCTACCCGCGGCCTCTATGGCTACACCTTC.